The T cell receptor (beta chain) described here comes from a study of blood T cell repertoires in COVID-19. Study in general: Sites in the United States, Italy and Spain provided acute and convalescent COVID-19 samples.

The authors' processing: Researchers report that nucleated cell counts were estimated from reference gene primer amplification. Assay used: immunoSEQ multiplex PCR; TCRdb lists only in-frame clones, some missing. From that table come the V and J calls and clone size; the DNA was used to work out D and trimming. This sample carries 100,000 to 120,000 clones, about 85% of them seen once, and the ten largest clones take 3.4%. This clone has more than one count but fewer than ten. This CDR3 has 16 amino acids. Germline loops: CDR1 SNHLY, CDR2 FYNNEI. Between the trimmed V and J ends, which lost 6 bases and 0 bases, there was a span of 15 bases.

Sequencing was carried out using peripheral blood. This chain links TRBV2 with TRBJ1-5; no clear D gene. This TCR was recovered from a man between 40 and 49 years old with acute or convalescent COVID-19. This chain's CDR3 is CASSFQASYSNQPQHF. In DNA form, the CDR3 reads TGTGCCAGCAGCTTTCAGGCCAGCTATAGCAATCAGCCCCAGCATTTT.